This T cell receptor (beta chain) comes out of a study of shared clonotypes between healthy human individuals. As for the study in general: With ages of 18 to 49, the donors were a couple of women and a few men. CD8 memory received one plate per donor, CD8 naive two, CD4 memory three and CD4 naive three.

The CDR3 runs to 18 residues. CDR1 SGDLS and CDR2 YYNGEE come from the germline V gene. With 3 bases clipped from V and 5 bases from J, the junction kept 20 bases outside the gene matches. Every subset had its genomic DNA shared out evenly among several immunoSEQ plates. Clones were read by immunoSEQ multiplex PCR, and TCRdb kept only the in-frame ones, dropping some. Counted here are about 680,000 clones, approximately 90% occurring once; the ten biggest clones make up nearly 25%. As defined, naive CD8 cells were CD45RO-negative and positively selected for CCR7, with terminally differentiated effector memory CD45RA+ cells excluded.

Sequencing was done on a sample of naive CD8+ T cells sorted from blood. The TCR comes from a man aged 25 to 40 in good health. The V and J genes are TRBV9 and TRBJ2-7; 7 nucleotides match TRBD2. CDR3 nucleotides: TGTGCCAGCAGCGCGACCGGCGTGGGGGAGGGCCTGGACGACGAGCAGTACTTC. It codes for CASSATGVGEGLDDEQYF.